This paragraph covers one TCR beta chain sequence. PCR amplification relied on 60 Vbeta primers (plus 13 Jbeta primers). Per the authors' pipeline: Later work found 74 million or so unique TCR beta chains, with roughly 11 million shared. TCRdb's copy holds only in-frame clones and misses some; the assay was immunoSEQ multiplex PCR. The DNA was the basis for D and trimming; V, J and clone size are from that table. This repertoire comprises approximately 210,000 clones; its ten largest clones make up over 0.75%. The data are from a study of cytomegalovirus exposure and HLA in healthy donors. Study-wide context: As an earlier analysis found, about 200 million T cells yielded over 95 million unique TCR beta sequences.

The CDR3 covers 14 residues. CDR1 and CDR2 from the germline V gene are MNHNS and SASEGT. V dropped 8 bases and J dropped 6 bases, with 19 bases sitting between them. The sample taken for sequencing was PBMCs. This TCR was recovered from a woman in her twenties or thirties in good health and CMV-seropositive. V usage is TRBV6-1 and J usage is TRBJ1-1; D is uncertain. CDR3 nucleotides: TGTGCCAGCCGACCGGTAGCGGGAAGGTCTGAAGCTTTCTTT. It is translated as CASRPVAGRSEAFF.